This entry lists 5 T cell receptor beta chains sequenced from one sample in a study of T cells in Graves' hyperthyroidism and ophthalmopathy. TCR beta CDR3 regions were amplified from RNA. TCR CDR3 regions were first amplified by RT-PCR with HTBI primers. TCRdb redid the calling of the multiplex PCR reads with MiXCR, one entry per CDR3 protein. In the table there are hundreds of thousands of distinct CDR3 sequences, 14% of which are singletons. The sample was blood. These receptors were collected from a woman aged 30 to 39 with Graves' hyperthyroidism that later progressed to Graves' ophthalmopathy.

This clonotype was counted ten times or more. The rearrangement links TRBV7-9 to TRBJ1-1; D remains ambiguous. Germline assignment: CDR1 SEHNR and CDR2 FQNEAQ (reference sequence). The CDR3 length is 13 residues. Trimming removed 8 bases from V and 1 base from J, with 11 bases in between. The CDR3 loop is CASSPEGNTEAFF. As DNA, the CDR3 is TGTGCCAGCTCACCCGAGGGGAACACTGAAGCTTTCTTT. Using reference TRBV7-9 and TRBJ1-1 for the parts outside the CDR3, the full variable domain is DTGVSQNPRHKITKRGQNVTFRCDPISEHNRLYWYRQTLGQGPEFLTYFQNEAQLEKSRLLSDRFSAERPKGSFSTLEIQRTEQGDSAMYLCASSPEGNTEAFFGQGTRLTVV.

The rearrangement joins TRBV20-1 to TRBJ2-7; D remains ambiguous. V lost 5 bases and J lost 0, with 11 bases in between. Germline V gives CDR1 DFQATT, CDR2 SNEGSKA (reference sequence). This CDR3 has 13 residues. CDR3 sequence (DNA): TGCAGTGCTCCCGCCGGGCCCTCCTACGAGCAGTACTTC. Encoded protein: CSAPAGPSYEQYF.

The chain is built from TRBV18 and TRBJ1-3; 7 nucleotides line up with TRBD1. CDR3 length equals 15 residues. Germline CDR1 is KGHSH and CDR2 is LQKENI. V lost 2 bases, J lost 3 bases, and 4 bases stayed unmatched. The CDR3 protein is CASSPGTVLGNTIYF. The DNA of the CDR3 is TGTGCCAGCTCACCAGGGACAGTACTTGGAAACACCATATATTTT.

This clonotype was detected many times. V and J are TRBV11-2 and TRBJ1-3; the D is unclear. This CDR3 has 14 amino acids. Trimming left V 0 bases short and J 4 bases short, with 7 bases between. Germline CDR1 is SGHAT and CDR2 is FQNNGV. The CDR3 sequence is CASSLDQSGNTIYF. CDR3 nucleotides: TGTGCCAGCAGCTTAGACCAGTCAGGAAACACCATATATTTT. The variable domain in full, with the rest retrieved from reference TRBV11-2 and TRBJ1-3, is EAGVAQSPRYKIIEKRQSVAFWCNPISGHATLYWYQQILGQGPKLLIQFQNNGVVDDSQLPKDRFSAERLKGVDSTLKIQPAKLEDSAVYLCASSLDQSGNTIYFGEGSWLTVV.

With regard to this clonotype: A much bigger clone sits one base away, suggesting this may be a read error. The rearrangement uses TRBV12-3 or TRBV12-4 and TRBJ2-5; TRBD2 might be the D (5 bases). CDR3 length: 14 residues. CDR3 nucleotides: TGTGCCAGCAGTTACTCCGGGGTCCGAGAGGCCCAGTACTTC. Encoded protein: CASSYSGVREAQYF.